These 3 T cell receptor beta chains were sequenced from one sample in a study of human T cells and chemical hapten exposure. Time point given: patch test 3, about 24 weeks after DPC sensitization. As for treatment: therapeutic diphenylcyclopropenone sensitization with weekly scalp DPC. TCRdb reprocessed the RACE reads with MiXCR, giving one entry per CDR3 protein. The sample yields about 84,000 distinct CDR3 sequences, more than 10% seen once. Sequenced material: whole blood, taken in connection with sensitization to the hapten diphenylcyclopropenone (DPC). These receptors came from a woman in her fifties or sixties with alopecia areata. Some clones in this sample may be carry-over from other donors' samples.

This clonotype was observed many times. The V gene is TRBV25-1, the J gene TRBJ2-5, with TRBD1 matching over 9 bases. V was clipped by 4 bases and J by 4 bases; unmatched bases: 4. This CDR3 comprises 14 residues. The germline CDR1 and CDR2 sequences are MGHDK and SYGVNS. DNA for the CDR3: TGTGCCAGCAGTGCCCGGACAGGGGTAGAGACCCAGTACTTC. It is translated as CASSARTGVETQYF.

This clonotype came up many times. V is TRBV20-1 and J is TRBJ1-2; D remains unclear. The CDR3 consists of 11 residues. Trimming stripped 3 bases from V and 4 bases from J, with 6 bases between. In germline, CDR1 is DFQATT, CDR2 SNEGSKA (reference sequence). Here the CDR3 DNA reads TGCAGTGCTAGCACGCCCTATGGCTACACCTTC. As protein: CSASTPYGYTF.

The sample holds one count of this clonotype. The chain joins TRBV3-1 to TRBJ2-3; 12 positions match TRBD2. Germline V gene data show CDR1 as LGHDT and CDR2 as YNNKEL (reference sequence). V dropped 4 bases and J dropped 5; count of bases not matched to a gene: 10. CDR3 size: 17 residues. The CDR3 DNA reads TGTGCCAGCAGCCCTCGGACTAGCGGGACCCCAGGAGATACGCAGTATTTT. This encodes CASSPRTSGTPGDTQYF.